This TCR beta chain derives from a study of T cells after yellow fever vaccination. TCRdb re-called the 5' RACE reads with MiXCR, one entry per CDR3 protein. The sample contains about 170,000 distinct CDR3 sequences, 9.5% to 11% of which appear only once. This clonotype was recorded a few times. Germline V lookup: CDR1 SEHNR, CDR2 FQNEAQ (reference sequence). The CDR3 runs 15 residues. Trimming pared 4 bases from V and 0 bases from J, leaving 12 bases between. This chain links TRBV7-9 with TRBJ2-5, with D uncertain. The clonotype comes from a young man who received the YFV17D yellow fever vaccine. The sample here was CD8+ T cells sorted from PBMCs, taken 15 days after the yellow fever booster vaccination. The CDR3: CASSSARLNQETQYF. The CDR3 coding sequence is TGTGCCAGCAGCTCCGCCCGACTCAACCAAGAGACCCAGTACTTC.